The 23 T cell receptor beta chains below were found in one sample sequenced in a study of T-cell memory formation after mild COVID-19. TCRdb fed the 5' RACE reads into MiXCR, producing one record per CDR3 protein. The profile shows hundreds of thousands of distinct CDR3 sequences, more than 15% of them singletons. The material sequenced was PBMCs or a T cell subset sorted from them (not recorded which). The source of these receptors is an adult woman who had mild COVID-19 (a few samples of this study predate the infection). Cell type and time point are not known.

This clonotype came up many times. The V gene is TRBV7-3, the J gene TRBJ2-1, with D perhaps TRBD1 (5 bases). Trimming took off 3 bases at V and 12 bases at J, with 15 bases between the two ends. The CDR3 sequence is 13 residues long. Per germline, CDR1 SGHTA and CDR2 FQGTGA. This chain's CDR3 is CASSFSATGRQFF. CDR3 DNA: TGTGCCAGCAGCTTTTCCGCTACAGGAAGGCAGTTCTTC.

This clonotype was seen only a few times. The CDR3 coding sequence is TGTGCCAGCAGCTCCGGGGGCGCAGAGATCGAGACCCAGTACTTC. Residues: CASSSGGAEIETQYF. V usage is TRBV11-2 and J usage is TRBJ2-5; D may match TRBD1 or TRBD2 (6 bases each). Germline V gene sequence: CDR1 SGHAT, CDR2 FQNNGV. Trimming stripped 4 bases from V and 5 bases from J, with 17 bases between. This CDR3 has 15 residues.

The CDR3 loop reads CSARGNGYTF. The CDR3 region has the DNA TGCAGTGCTAGAGGGAATGGCTACACCTTC. This chain uses TRBV20-1 with TRBJ1-2; D remains ambiguous. V lost 1 base and J 6 bases, leaving 3 bases between the germline ends. The germline V gene has CDR1 DFQATT and CDR2 SNEGSKA (reference sequence). This CDR3 contains 10 residues.

The chain uses TRBV20-1 and TRBJ2-7; possibly TRBD2 for D (5 bases). There are 13 residues in the CDR3. Trimming stripped 6 bases from V and 3 bases from J, with 15 bases between. Germline lookup yields CDR1 DFQATT and CDR2 SNEGSKA (reference sequence). CDR3: CSATTTTYYEQYF. As DNA, the CDR3 is TGCAGTGCCACAACGACTACTTACTACGAGCAGTACTTC.

V usage is TRBV7-9 and J usage is TRBJ2-3; the D is unclear. From germline, CDR1 is SEHNR and CDR2 FQNEAQ (reference sequence). This CDR3 comprises 15 residues. The V gene lost 1 base and the J gene lost 2 bases, with 10 bases spanning the gap. The CDR3 is CASSLGAVLTDTQYF. Here the CDR3 DNA reads TGTGCCAGCAGCTTAGGTGCAGTACTCACAGATACGCAGTATTTT.

This clonotype has only a few counts. J is TRBJ1-1 and V is TRBV29-1; 8 nucleotides align to TRBD1. The ends lost 0 bases at V and 10 bases at J; junction bases unmatched: 7. The germline V gene has CDR1 SQVTM and CDR2 ANQGSEA. This CDR3 has 13 residues. DNA of the CDR3: TGCAGCGTTGAAGAGGACAGGGCCAGAAGAGCTTTCTTT. This sequence encodes CSVEEDRARRAFF.

This clonotype was picked up many times. The chain couples TRBV15 to TRBJ1-1; D call uncertain. CDR3 length: 17 residues. Trimming removed 0 bases from V and 1 base from J, with 15 bases in between. Germline CDR1 LNHNV, CDR2 YYDKDF (reference sequence). CDR3: CATSRDSFPARNTEAFF. The CDR3 DNA is TGTGCCACCAGCAGAGATAGCTTCCCGGCGAGGAACACTGAAGCTTTCTTT.

The chain uses TRBV9 and TRBJ2-2; no reliable D call. The CDR3 has 14 amino acids. CDR1 and CDR2 from the germline V gene are SGDLS and YYNGEE. Trimming removed 3 bases at V and 7 bases at J, with 13 bases between. The CDR3 region has the DNA TGTGCCAGCAGCGCATATCAGTCAGGCGGGGAGCTGTTTTTT. Translation: CASSAYQSGGELFF.

In its sample, this clonotype was seen a few times. This chain uses TRBV7-9 with TRBJ1-1; TRBD1 is a possible D gene (5 bases). The germline gives CDR1 SEHNR, CDR2 FQNEAQ (reference sequence). The CDR3 covers 15 residues. V lost 5 bases and J 4 bases, leaving 17 bases between the germline ends. As DNA, the CDR3 is TGTGCCAGCAGCGGGGCAGGGATCCGGATCACTGAAGCTTTCTTT. Protein product: CASSGAGIRITEAFF.

This clonotype was seen ten or more times. One end of the junction does not line up with germline, which may come from a read error. This chain links TRBV7-9 with TRBJ2-5; no clear D gene. The CDR3 sequence is 12 residues long. The germline CDR1 and CDR2 sequences are SEHNR and FQNEAQ (reference sequence). The DNA of the CDR3 is TGCGCCAGCAGCTTGGCCGGGGAGACCCAGTACTTC. Protein: CASSLAGETQYF.

The rearrangement uses TRBV7-2 and TRBJ2-1; D is uncertain. There are 17 residues in the CDR3. Germline V gene sequence: CDR1 SGHTA, CDR2 FQGNSA. V lost 0 bases and J 5 bases, leaving 17 bases between the germline ends. CDR3 sequence reads: CASSLALTGVGDNEQFF. In DNA, the CDR3 is TGTGCCAGCAGCTTAGCGCTAACCGGTGTTGGGGACAATGAGCAGTTCTTC.

This chain uses TRBV11-2 with TRBJ2-1, with D unclear. Germline V gene sequence: CDR1 SGHAT, CDR2 FQNNGV. This CDR3 contains 16 residues. The V gene lost 4 bases and the J gene lost 1 base, with 14 bases spanning the gap. The CDR3 region is CASSSSTVYSYNEQFF. The CDR3 DNA sequence: TGTGCCAGCAGCTCCTCGACGGTCTATTCCTACAATGAGCAGTTCTTC.

This clonotype has just a few counts. The rearrangement links TRBV12-3 or TRBV12-4 to TRBJ1-1; D uncertain. The CDR3 consists of 13 residues. V was trimmed by 6 bases and J by 0 bases, leaving 8 bases between them. CDR3 DNA sequence: TGTGCCAGCAGGCCAACAGTGAACACTGAAGCTTTCTTT. It is translated as CASRPTVNTEAFF.

This clonotype was counted a few times. In nucleotides, the CDR3 is TGTGCCTGGCTTCACGGACTAGCCTACGAGCAGTACTTC. Translation gives CAWLHGLAYEQYF. The chain is built from TRBV30 and TRBJ2-7; 7 bases are a match to TRBD2. Germline V gene lookup returns CDR1 GTSNPN and CDR2 SVGIG (reference sequence). Unmatched junction bases numbered 6, after V lost 5 bases and J lost 2 bases. CDR3 length: 13 amino acids.

The V and J genes are TRBV11-3 and TRBJ2-1, with a tentative D call TRBD2 (6 bases). The CDR3 has 16 residues. Germline V gene lookup returns CDR1 SGHNT and CDR2 YENEEA. V dropped 4 bases and J dropped 1 base, with 14 bases sitting between them. This CDR3 is CASSSGRFGSYNEQFF. CDR3 in DNA: TGTGCCAGCAGCTCAGGGAGGTTTGGTTCCTACAATGAGCAGTTCTTC.

J is TRBJ2-3 and V is TRBV6-2 or TRBV6-3; TRBD2 might be the D (6 bases). Trimming pared 2 bases from V and 0 bases from J, leaving 27 bases between. The CDR3 sequence is 21 residues long. CDR1 is MNHEY, CDR2 SVGEGT, per germline. In nucleotides, the CDR3 is TGTGCCAGCAGTTACCGACGGACAAGAACGGGACTCTCATATAGCACAGATACGCAGTATTTT. It encodes CASSYRRTRTGLSYSTDTQYF.

The CDR3 DNA sequence: TGTGCCAGTAGTATGGTTCCGGTCACCTACAATGAGCAGTTCTTC. Amino acids: CASSMVPVTYNEQFF. The chain joins TRBV19 to TRBJ2-1; D unclear. The ends were cut back, 3 bases at V and 2 bases at J, with 11 bases in the middle. The CDR3 consists of 15 residues. CDR1 is LNHDA and CDR2 is SQIVND in the germline V gene (reference sequence).

This clonotype has more than one count but fewer than ten. The chain couples TRBV7-2 to TRBJ2-6; D remains ambiguous. This CDR3 has 15 residues. The ends were cut back, 5 bases at V and 4 bases at J, with 12 bases in the middle. Germline V gene lookup returns CDR1 SGHTA and CDR2 FQGNSA. The CDR3 spells CASSRNLNGANVLTF. Written as DNA, the CDR3 is TGTGCCAGCAGCCGAAATCTTAACGGGGCCAACGTCCTGACTTTC.

This clonotype was picked up many times. The chain couples TRBV7-9 to TRBJ1-1; 10 nucleotides align to TRBD1. Germline CDR1 SEHNR, CDR2 FQNEAQ (reference sequence). Trimming at V came to 5 bases and at J to 4 bases, leaving 4 bases not matched to a gene. CDR3 size: 14 residues. CDR3 coding DNA: TGTGCCAGCAGCCCAAGGACAGGGGGCACTGAAGCTTTCTTT. Translation: CASSPRTGGTEAFF.

This clonotype was counted at least ten times. The V call is TRBV28, the J call TRBJ2-7; the match to TRBD1 covers 11 bases. The CDR3 consists of 15 residues. Germline values: CDR1 MDHEN, CDR2 SYDVKM. Trimming removed 3 bases from V and 4 bases from J; junction bases left unmatched: 5. The CDR3 spells CASSFTGTGGYEQYF. The DNA for the CDR3 is TGTGCCAGCAGTTTTACCGGGACAGGGGGGTACGAGCAGTACTTC. Filled out from reference TRBV28 and TRBJ2-7, the complete variable domain reads DVKVTQSSRYLVKRTGEKVFLECVQDMDHENMFWYRQDPGLGLRLIYFSYDVKMKEKGDIPEGYSVSREKKERFSLILESASTNQTSMYLCASSFTGTGGYEQYFGPGTRLTVT.

The chain recombines TRBV29-1 with TRBJ1-2; weak D call: TRBD1 (6 bases). This CDR3 is built from 12 residues. Between the trimmed V and J ends, which lost 5 bases and 3 bases, there was a span of 10 bases. Germline V lookup: CDR1 SQVTM, CDR2 ANQGSEA. In DNA, the CDR3 is TGCAGCGTTACAGGGTTCGACTATGGCTACACCTTC. Translation: CSVTGFDYGYTF.

The sample holds a few counts of this clonotype. This chain uses TRBV5-5 with TRBJ2-7; perhaps D is TRBD1 or TRBD2 (5 bases each). The V end was cut by 4 bases, the J end by 7 bases, with 18 bases between. The CDR3 runs to 14 residues. Per germline, CDR1 SGHKS and CDR2 YYEKEE (reference sequence). The CDR3 protein is CASSMGDGRTEQYF. The CDR3 DNA is TGTGCCAGCAGCATGGGGGATGGCCGGACGGAGCAGTACTTC. Looking up the rest from reference TRBV5-5 and TRBJ2-7 gives the full variable domain: DAGVTQSPTHLIKTRGQQVTLRCSPISGHKSVSWYQQVLGQGPQFIFQYYEKEERGRGNFPDRFSARQFPNYSSELNVNALLLGDSALYLCASSMGDGRTEQYFGPGTRLTVT.

The chain employs TRBV6-5 and TRBJ2-7, with D possibly matching TRBD1 (7 bases). The CDR3 loop spans 13 amino acids. Germline V gene sequence: CDR1 MNHEY, CDR2 SVGAGI. V shed 6 bases and J shed 4 bases, with 13 bases lying between them. The CDR3 sequence is CASRRDSFYEQYF. The CDR3 nucleotides are TGTGCCAGCAGGCGGGACAGCTTTTACGAGCAGTACTTC.